Listed below are T cell receptor beta chains from one sample, sequenced in a study of blood T cell repertoires in COVID-19. Generated by immunoSEQ multiplex PCR, the TCRdb table keeps only in-frame clones and is missing some. This table holds 200,000 to 300,000 clones, over 90% found once. The sequenced material came from peripheral blood. These receptor sequences come from a man aged 25 to 40 with COVID-19, enrolled during active disease. Both conserved end residues are part of each CDR3. D genes are given only for firm matches. Not every row has a clone size; where given, it reads once, few, many or a size class.

V gene	clone size	J gene	D gene	CDR3 protein	CDR3 DNA
TRBV3-1/TRBV3-2	NA	TRBJ2-7	TRBD2	CASSSVVSGGGTKQYF	TGTGCCAGCAGCAGCGTGGTAAGCGGGGGAGGCACTAAGCAGTACTTC
TRBV7-9	NA	TRBJ1-2	NA	CASSFLPRGEWNYGYTF	TGTGCCAGCAGCTTCCTACCTCGGGGGGAGTGGAACTATGGCTACACCTTC
TRBV9	NA	TRBJ2-1	NA	CASSVEAGLYNEQFF	TGTGCCAGCAGCGTAGAGGCGGGGCTTTACAATGAGCAGTTCTTC
TRBV6-1	once	TRBJ2-5	NA	CASSEISMRETQYF	TGTGCCAGCAGTGAAATCTCCATGAGGGAGACCCAGTACTTC
TRBV21-1	NA	TRBJ2-1	NA	CASSKVQRGSPREYNEQFF	TGTGCCAGCAGCAAAGTTCAGCGGGGGAGCCCTAGAGAATACAATGAGCAGTTCTTC
TRBV30	NA	TRBJ1-4	TRBD1	CAWSLGTGSKYEKLFF	TGTGCCTGGAGTCTTGGGACAGGGTCAAAGTATGAAAAACTGTTTTTT
TRBV18	NA	TRBJ2-2	TRBD1	CASSSGTGNTGELFF	TGTGCCAGCTCATCTGGGACAGGCAACACCGGGGAGCTGTTTTTT
TRBV6-5	NA	TRBJ1-2	TRBD1	CASSLGQGKGYTF	TGTGCCAGCTCCCTCGGACAGGGTAAAGGCTACACCTTC
TRBV11-3	NA	TRBJ2-1	TRBD2	CASSLAQTSGHEQFF	TGTGCCAGCAGCTTAGCCCAGACTAGCGGCCATGAGCAGTTCTTC
TRBV6-4	NA	TRBJ2-6	TRBD1	CASSADRAGANVLTF	TGTGCCAGCAGTGCAGACAGGGCGGGGGCCAACGTCCTGACTTTC